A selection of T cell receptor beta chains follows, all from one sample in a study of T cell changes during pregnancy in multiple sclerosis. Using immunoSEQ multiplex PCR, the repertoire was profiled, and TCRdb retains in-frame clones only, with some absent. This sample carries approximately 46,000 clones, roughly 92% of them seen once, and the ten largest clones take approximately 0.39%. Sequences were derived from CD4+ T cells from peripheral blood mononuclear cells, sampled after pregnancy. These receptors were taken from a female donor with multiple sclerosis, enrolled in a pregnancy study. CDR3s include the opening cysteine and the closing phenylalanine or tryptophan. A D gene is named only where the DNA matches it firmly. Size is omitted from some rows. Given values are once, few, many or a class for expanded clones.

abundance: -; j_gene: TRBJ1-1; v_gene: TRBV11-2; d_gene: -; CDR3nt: TGTGCCAGCAGCCCGGGGAGGGCGGGTAACACTGAAGCTTTCTTT; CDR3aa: CASSPGRAGNTEAFF
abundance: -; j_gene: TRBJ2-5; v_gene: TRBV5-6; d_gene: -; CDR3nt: TGTGCCAGCAGCTTAACTCGGGGGAGGGAGACCCAGTACTTC; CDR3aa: CASSLTRGRETQYF
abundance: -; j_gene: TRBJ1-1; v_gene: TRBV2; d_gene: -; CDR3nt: TGTGCCAGCAGGGGGCTGGGAGGGCTGAACACTGAAGCTTTCTTT; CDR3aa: CASRGLGGLNTEAFF
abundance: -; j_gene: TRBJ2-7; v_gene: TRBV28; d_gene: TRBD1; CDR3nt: TGTGCCAGCAGCGTACCGGGACAGGGAGCCTACGAGCAGTACTTC; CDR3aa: CASSVPGQGAYEQYF
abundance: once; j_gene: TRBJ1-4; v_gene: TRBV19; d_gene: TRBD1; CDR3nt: TGTGCCAGTAGCGCCCGACAGGGCCGATGGCATCGGGCAACTAATGAAAAACTGTTTTTT; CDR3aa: CASSARQGRWHRATNEKLFF
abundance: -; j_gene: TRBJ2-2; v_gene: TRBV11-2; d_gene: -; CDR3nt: TGTGCCAGCAGCTCCCCATTTATGTGGAAGAAAGAGGACACCGGGGAGCTGTTTTTT; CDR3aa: CASSSPFMWKKEDTGELFF
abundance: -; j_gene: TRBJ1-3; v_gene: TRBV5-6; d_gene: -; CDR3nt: TGTGCCAGCAGCTTCAGGGGTCCGCTCCGAGGGTACACCATATATTTT; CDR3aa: CASSFRGPLRGYTIYF
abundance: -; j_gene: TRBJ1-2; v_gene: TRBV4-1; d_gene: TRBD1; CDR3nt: TGCGCCAGCAGACCCGCTACAGGGGCTTATGGCTACACCTTC; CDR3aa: CASRPATGAYGYTF
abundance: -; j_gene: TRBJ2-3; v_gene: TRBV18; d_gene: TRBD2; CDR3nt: TGTGCCAGCTCACCCGCTATAGCGGGGAGCCGCACAGATACGCAGTATTTT; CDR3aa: CASSPAIAGSRTDTQYF
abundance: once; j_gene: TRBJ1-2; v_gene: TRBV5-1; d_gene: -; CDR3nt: TGCGCCAGCAGCTTGGGCTATGGGGGCGGACACACCTTC; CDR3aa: CASSLGYGGGHTF
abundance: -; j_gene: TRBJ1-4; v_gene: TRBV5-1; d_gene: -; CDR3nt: TGCGCCAGCAGTCCGGCCCGGGGGAATGAAAAACTGTTTTTT; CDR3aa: CASSPARGNEKLFF
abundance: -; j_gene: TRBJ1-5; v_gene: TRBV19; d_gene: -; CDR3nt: TGTGCCAGTAGTATAGAATCTTTGCGTGGTCAGCCCCAGCATTTT; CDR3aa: CASSIESLRGQPQHF
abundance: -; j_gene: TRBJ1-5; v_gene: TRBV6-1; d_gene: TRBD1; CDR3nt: TGTGCCAGCAGGACAACGTCAGGGGGCGGACAGCCCCAGCATTTT; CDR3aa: CASRTTSGGGQPQHF
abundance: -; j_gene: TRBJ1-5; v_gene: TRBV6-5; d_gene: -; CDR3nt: TGTGCCAGCAGGAGGAATTCCTATAGCAATCAGCCCCAGCATTTT; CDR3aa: CASRRNSYSNQPQHF
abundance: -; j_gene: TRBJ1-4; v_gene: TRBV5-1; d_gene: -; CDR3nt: TGCGCCAGCAGCTTGGAGGGGCACGAAAAACTGTTTTTT; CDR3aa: CASSLEGHEKLFF
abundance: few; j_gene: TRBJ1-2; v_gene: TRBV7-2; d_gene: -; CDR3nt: TGTGCCAGCAGCTTAGCAGGGGAAGGTGGCTACACCTTC; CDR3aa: CASSLAGEGGYTF
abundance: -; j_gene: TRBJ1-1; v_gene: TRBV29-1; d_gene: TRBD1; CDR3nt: TGCAGCGCTGGGACAGGGGTCAAGAACACTGAAGCTTTCTTT; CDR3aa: CSAGTGVKNTEAFF
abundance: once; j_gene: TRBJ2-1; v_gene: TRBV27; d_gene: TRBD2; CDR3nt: TGTGCCAGCAGTATAACTAGCGGGGCTACCTACAATGAGCAGTTCTTC; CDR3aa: CASSITSGATYNEQFF
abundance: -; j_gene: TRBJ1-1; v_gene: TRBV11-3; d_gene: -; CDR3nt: TGTGCCAGCAGCTTGAGGCAGAACACTGAAGCTTTCTTT; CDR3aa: CASSLRQNTEAFF
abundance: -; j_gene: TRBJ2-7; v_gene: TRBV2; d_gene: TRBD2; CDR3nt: TGTGCCAGCACCCGACTAGCGGGGGGATACGAGCAGTACTTC; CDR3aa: CASTRLAGGYEQYF
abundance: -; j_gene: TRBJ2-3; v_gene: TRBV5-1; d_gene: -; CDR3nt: TGCGCCAGCAGCTCTGGACTGGGGAGCACAGATACGCAGTATTTT; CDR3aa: CASSSGLGSTDTQYF
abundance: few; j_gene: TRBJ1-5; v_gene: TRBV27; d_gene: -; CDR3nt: TGTGCCAGCAGTTTTAGGGGCCAAGCTCGGCCCCAGCATTTT; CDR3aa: CASSFRGQARPQHF
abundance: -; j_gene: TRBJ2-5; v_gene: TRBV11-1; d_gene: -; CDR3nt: TGTGCCAGCAGCTTAGCGAAAGGGGGTGAGACCCAGTACTTC; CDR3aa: CASSLAKGGETQYF